This T cell receptor (beta chain) was sequenced for a study of metastatic and nonmetastatic thyroid tumors. J gave up 10 bases and V 5 bases, and 8 bases lay outside the gene matches. CDR3 size: 13 residues. Germline loops: CDR1 SGHTA, CDR2 FQGNSA. TCRdb re-analyzed the PCR reads using MiXCR. There are approximately 9,000 clones in the sample; 30% to 40% occur only once, and 16% lies in the top ten. None of the patients had undergone any treatment ahead of thyroid surgery. This clonotype originated in a female donor with papillary thyroid cancer or a benign thyroid nodule (not recorded which). Some clones in this sample may be carry-over from other donors' samples. The sequencing input was adjacent normal tissue. The V call is TRBV7-2, the J call TRBJ2-1, with 7 nucleotides matching TRBD1. CDR3 in DNA: TGTGCCAGCAGCCCAGGGGGACCCGGCGAGCAGTTCTTC. Translated: CASSPGGPGEQFF.